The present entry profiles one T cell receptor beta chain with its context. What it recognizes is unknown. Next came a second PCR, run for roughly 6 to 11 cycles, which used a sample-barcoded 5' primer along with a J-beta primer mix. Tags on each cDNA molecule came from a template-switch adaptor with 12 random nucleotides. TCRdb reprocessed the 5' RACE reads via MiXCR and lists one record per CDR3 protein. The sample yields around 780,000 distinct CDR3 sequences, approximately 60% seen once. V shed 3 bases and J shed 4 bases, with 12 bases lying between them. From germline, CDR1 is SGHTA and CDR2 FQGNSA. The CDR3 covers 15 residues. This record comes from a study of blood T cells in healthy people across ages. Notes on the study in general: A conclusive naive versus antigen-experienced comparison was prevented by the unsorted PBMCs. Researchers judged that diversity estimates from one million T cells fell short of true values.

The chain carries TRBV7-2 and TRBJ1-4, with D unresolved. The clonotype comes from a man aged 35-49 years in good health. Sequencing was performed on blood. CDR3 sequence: CASSLRWQNNEKLFF. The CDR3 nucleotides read TGTGCCAGCAGCTTGAGGTGGCAGAATAATGAAAAACTGTTTTTT.